The source of this T cell receptor (beta chain) is a study of T cells in Graves' hyperthyroidism and ophthalmopathy. Study-level points and caveats: Ophthalmopathy and stable hyperthyroidism were told apart by a 13 V-J model. Most clonotypes expanded in the thyroid (above 0.001) were also present in blood.

The germline gives CDR1 DFQATT, CDR2 SNEGSKA (reference sequence). The ends lost 0 bases at V and 6 bases at J; junction bases unmatched: 6. CDR3 length: 14 residues. Stable hyperthyroidism: no ophthalmopathy progression over 18 months of follow-up. Diagnostic assessment was based on clinical symptoms, serum thyroxine and TRAb, thyroid ultrasound and orbital computed tomography. In its sample, this clonotype was seen many times. Its antigen remains unidentified. Amplification targeted TCR beta CDR3 regions from RNA transcripts. Researchers ran a first-round RT-PCR on the TCR CDR3 using the HTBI primer set. Using its own MiXCR run on the multiplex PCR reads, TCRdb lists one record per CDR3 protein. The sample lists about 610,000 distinct CDR3 sequences; 46% were seen once.

The rearrangement uses TRBV20-1 and TRBJ1-2; 8 bases fit TRBD1. What was sequenced was peripheral blood or thyroid tissue (not recorded which). The sequence derives from a woman aged 18-35 years with Graves' hyperthyroidism. The CDR3 region is CSARDPGGHDGYTF. CDR3 DNA sequence: TGCAGTGCTAGAGACCCAGGGGGCCACGATGGCTACACCTTC.